This passage covers 16 T cell receptor beta chains from one sample sequenced in a study of T cells in Graves' hyperthyroidism and ophthalmopathy. Amplified TCR beta CDR3 regions came from RNA transcripts. HTBI primers were employed in a first-round RT-PCR of the TCR CDR3. TCRdb reanalysed the multiplex PCR reads using MiXCR and keeps one entry per CDR3 protein. The sample has around 570,000 distinct CDR3 sequences, just under 20% seen once. The source material was blood. Receptor source: a man in his forties or fifties with Graves' ophthalmopathy.

The chain joins TRBV12-3 or TRBV12-4 to TRBJ1-2, with no clear D. This CDR3 is built from 15 residues. V shed 5 bases and J shed 4 bases, with 17 bases lying between them. The CDR3 DNA follows: TGTGCCAGCAGTGGATACGCTACCCGTGGCTATGGCTACACCTTC. As protein: CASSGYATRGYGYTF.

The chain recombines TRBV3-1 with TRBJ1-1; 7 positions match TRBD1. V lost 2 bases to trimming and J lost 8 bases; unmatched junction nucleotides: 5. The germline CDR1 and CDR2 sequences are LGHDT and YNNKEL (reference sequence). The length of the CDR3 is 13 residues. This CDR3 is CASSQTGTVEAFF. The CDR3 bases are TGTGCCAGCAGCCAAACCGGGACAGTCGAAGCTTTCTTT.

This clonotype was picked up many times. The chain links TRBV7-9 to TRBJ2-5; D unclear. This CDR3 contains 13 residues. Trimming took 2 bases from V and 1 from J, leaving 5 bases between them. The germline gives CDR1 SEHNR, CDR2 FQNEAQ (reference sequence). The CDR3 spells CASSLKIQETQYF. The CDR3 nucleotides read TGTGCCAGCAGCTTAAAGATCCAAGAGACCCAGTACTTC.

The chain couples TRBV7-9 to TRBJ2-1, with D maybe TRBD1 (5 bases). Germline CDR1 and CDR2: SEHNR and FQNEAQ (reference sequence). V lost 1 base and J 5 bases, leaving 15 bases between the germline ends. This CDR3 spans 16 amino acids. Here the CDR3 reads CASSLVVRVAHNEQFF. The CDR3 nucleotides read TGTGCCAGCAGCTTAGTTGTCAGGGTAGCCCACAATGAGCAGTTCTTC.

The chain's CDR3 is CAIQSTAPYEQYF. The DNA for the CDR3 is TGTGCCATCCAATCGACAGCCCCCTACGAGCAGTACTTC. This chain uses TRBV6-2 or TRBV6-3 with TRBJ2-7, with D perhaps matching TRBD1 (5 bases). This CDR3 comprises 13 residues. V gave up 10 bases and J gave up 2 bases, with 15 bases separating them. Germline CDR1 and CDR2: MNHEY and SVGEGT.

The table lists this clonotype with many counts. The chain employs TRBV11-2 and TRBJ2-1, with 7 bases identical to TRBD2. Trimming cost V 9 bases and J 9 bases; bases outside gene matches: 23. Germline CDR1 SGHAT, CDR2 FQNNGV. The CDR3 is made up of 17 amino acids. CDR3 loop: CASSIIPGGSVPGEQFF. The CDR3 DNA follows: TGTGCCAGTTCTATTATCCCAGGCGGGAGTGTTCCTGGTGAGCAGTTCTTC.

The chain employs TRBV18 and TRBJ1-2; perhaps TRBD1 as D (6 bases). CDR1 KGHSH and CDR2 LQKENI come from the germline V gene. The CDR3 sequence is 16 residues long. V was shortened by 3 bases and J by 2 bases, with 16 bases between the two germline ends. CDR3 region: CASSPDGGTPNYGYTF. CDR3 nucleotides: TGTGCCAGCTCACCGGATGGCGGGACACCCAACTATGGCTACACCTTC.

V usage is TRBV15 and J usage is TRBJ1-2; 11 bases agree with TRBD1. Germline lookup yields CDR1 LNHNV and CDR2 YYDKDF (reference sequence). The V gene end was trimmed by 2 bases and the J gene end by 4 bases; junction bases not matched to a gene: 3. The CDR3 consists of 15 residues. CDR3: CATSRSGTGGYGYTF. The CDR3 DNA reads TGTGCCACCAGCAGATCCGGGACAGGGGGCTATGGCTACACCTTC. Drawing the rest from reference TRBV15 and TRBJ1-2, the complete variable domain is DAMVIQNPRYQVTQFGKPVTLSCSQTLNHNVMYWYQQKSSQAPKLLFHYYDKDFNNEADTPDNFQSRRPNTSFCFLDIRSPGLGDTAMYLCATSRSGTGGYGYTFGSGTRLTVV.

CDR3 sequence (DNA): TGTGCCAGTAGTGATTTACGGGGGACTGGGGCCAACGTCCTGACTTTC. Translated: CASSDLRGTGANVLTF. The chain has TRBV19 and TRBJ2-6, with a possible D match to TRBD2 (6 bases). The germline gives CDR1 LNHDA, CDR2 SQIVND (reference sequence). Trimming shortened V by 5 bases and J by 2 bases, and 13 bases separated the two germline ends. The CDR3 extends over 16 amino acids.

This clonotype was detected a few times. The J gene is TRBJ1-3, the V gene TRBV30, with D perhaps TRBD1 (5 bases). Trimming stripped 2 bases from V and 0 bases from J, with 11 bases between. The CDR3 spans 15 residues. Germline V CDR1 and CDR2: GTSNPN, SVGIG (reference sequence). CDR3: CAWSTGTASGNTIYF. Written as DNA, the CDR3 is TGTGCCTGGAGTACCGGGACGGCCTCTGGAAACACCATATATTTT.

The table lists this clonotype with a few counts. The gene calls are TRBV15 and TRBJ1-1; D possibly corresponds to TRBD1 (5 bases). V was shortened by 1 base and J by 1 base, with 7 bases between the two germline ends. Germline V gene sequence: CDR1 LNHNV, CDR2 YYDKDF (reference sequence). This CDR3 has 14 amino acids. The CDR3 bases are TGTGCCACCAGCAGAGTGACAGCGAACACTGAAGCTTTCTTT. This translates into CATSRVTANTEAFF.

This clonotype has ten or more counts. For the CDR3, the DNA is TGTGCCAGCAGCTTAACAGGGGGCGCAGATACGCAGTATTTT. It yields the protein CASSLTGGADTQYF. This sequence joins TRBV7-3 and TRBJ2-3; 7 bases are a match to TRBD1. The germline gives CDR1 SGHTA, CDR2 FQGTGA. Trimming removed 0 bases from V and 4 bases from J; junction bases left unmatched: 1. The CDR3 spans 14 residues.

There are many counts of this clonotype. This chain uses TRBV11-2 with TRBJ2-5, with D perhaps TRBD1 (5 bases). This CDR3 comprises 12 residues. Trimming left V 3 bases short and J 7 bases short, with 9 bases between. Per germline, CDR1 SGHAT and CDR2 FQNNGV. CDR3 bases: TGTGCCAGCAGCTTCTCCCAGGGGACCCAGTACTTC. Its translation is CASSFSQGTQYF. The full variable domain, with the rest looked up from reference TRBV11-2 and TRBJ2-5, is EAGVAQSPRYKIIEKRQSVAFWCNPISGHATLYWYQQILGQGPKLLIQFQNNGVVDDSQLPKDRFSAERLKGVDSTLKIQPAKLEDSAVYLCASSFSQGTQYFGPGTRLLVL.

The table lists this clonotype with many counts. The chain joins TRBV29-1 to TRBJ2-7; TRBD2 matches 11 bases. The CDR3 is made up of 16 amino acids. Germline CDR1 SQVTM, CDR2 ANQGSEA. The V and J ends lost 4 bases and 1 base, in that order; junction bases with no gene match: 9. The CDR3 nucleotides are TGCAGCGTTGGGCTTTCCGGGACTAGCGGTTCCTACGAGCAGTACTTC. Its protein product is CSVGLSGTSGSYEQYF.

This clonotype was recorded a few times. V gene TRBV5-1 combines with J gene TRBJ2-7, with a possible D match to TRBD2 (5 bases). V dropped 7 bases and J dropped 7 bases, with 21 bases sitting between them. Germline CDR1 is SGHRS and CDR2 is YFSETQ. The CDR3 is 14 residues long. This chain's CDR3 is CASREEALMGEQYF. The CDR3 coding sequence is TGCGCCAGCCGAGAGGAGGCCCTAATGGGTGAGCAGTACTTC.

The V and J genes are TRBV10-3 and TRBJ2-2, with 9 bases identical to TRBD1. CDR1 is ENHRY and CDR2 is SYGVKD in the germline V gene. J was trimmed by 8 bases and V by 0 bases; bases with no gene match: 7. The CDR3 is made up of 16 amino acids. The CDR3 sequence: CAISESAGQGIGELFF. The CDR3 DNA sequence: TGTGCCATCAGTGAGTCGGCGGGACAGGGAATAGGGGAGCTGTTTTTT.